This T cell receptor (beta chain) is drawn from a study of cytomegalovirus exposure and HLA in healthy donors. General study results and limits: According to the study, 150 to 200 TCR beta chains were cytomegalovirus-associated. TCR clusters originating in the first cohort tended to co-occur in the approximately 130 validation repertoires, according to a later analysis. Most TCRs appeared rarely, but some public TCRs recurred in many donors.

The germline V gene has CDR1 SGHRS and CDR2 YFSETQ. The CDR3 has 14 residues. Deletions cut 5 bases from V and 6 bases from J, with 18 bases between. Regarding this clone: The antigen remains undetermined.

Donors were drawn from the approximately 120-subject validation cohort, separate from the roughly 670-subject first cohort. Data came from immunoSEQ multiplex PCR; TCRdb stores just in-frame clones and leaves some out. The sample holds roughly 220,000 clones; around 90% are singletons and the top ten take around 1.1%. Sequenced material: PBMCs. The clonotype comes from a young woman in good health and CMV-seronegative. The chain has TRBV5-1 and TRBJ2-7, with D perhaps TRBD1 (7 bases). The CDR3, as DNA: TGCGCCAGCAGGGTATCGCAGGGGGGCTCCGAGCAGTACTTC. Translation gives CASRVSQGGSEQYF.